The clone carrying this T cell receptor beta chain has ten or more counts. Antigen unknown. In building TCR beta libraries, iRepertoire HTBI primers were used together with Arm-PCR of CDR3 regions. TCRdb ran MiXCR on the multiplex PCR reads and lists one entry per CDR3 protein. This table holds 360,000 or so distinct CDR3 sequences, about a sixth found once. The source of the sample is a study of regulatory T cells in long-lasting Graves disease. General observations from the study: It was possible that the small sample size reduced accuracy. Blood alone, not thyroid tissue, was studied.

Time point specified: newly diagnosed GD, antithyroid drugs for less than 3 months. RNA from PBMCs was the source of the TCR library. This sample also appeared in a second study, on T cells in Graves' hyperthyroidism and ophthalmopathy. That work adds: In making diagnoses, clinical symptoms, serum thyroxine and TRAb, thyroid ultrasound and orbital computed tomography were all used. First-round RT-PCR of the TCR CDR3 relied on the HTBI primer set.

This clonotype was sampled from a man between 40 and 49 years old with Graves disease. Here the sequenced sample was peripheral blood mononuclear cells (PBMCs), taken at new diagnosis, from a patient treated with antithyroid drugs.

CDR3 amino acids: CASSEPPGQGGSPLHF. DNA for the CDR3: TGTGCCAGCAGTGAACCACCAGGACAGGGTGGATCACCCCTCCACTTT. V and J are TRBV2 and TRBJ1-6; 8 nucleotides line up with TRBD1. The V and J ends lost 2 bases and 10 bases, in that order; junction bases with no gene match: 10. The CDR3 has 16 amino acids. Per germline, CDR1 SNHLY and CDR2 FYNNEI.